This T cell receptor beta chain came from a study of technical replicates of blood from a handful of donors. The CDR3 covers 12 residues. CDR1 is SGDLS and CDR2 is YYNGEE in the germline V gene. Between the trimmed V and J ends, which lost 6 bases and 10 bases, there was a span of 16 bases. Sequenced by immunoSEQ multiplex PCR; TCRdb stores in-frame clones only, minus some. This table has about 83,000 clones, about 91% appearing once. This clonotype was obtained from a human donor in good health. Sequencing was carried out using T cells isolated from PBMCs. The chain uses TRBV9 and TRBJ1-1; weak D call: TRBD1 (5 bases). CDR3 DNA: TGTGCCAGCACTCCGGTGGGGGGAGGAGCTTTCTTT. This sequence encodes CASTPVGGGAFF.